The 26 T cell receptor beta chains below come from one sample, sequenced in a study of CXCR3-negative and CXCR3-positive naive CD8 T cells. Study-level results: Compared with CXCR3-negative naive cells, CXCR3-positive naive cells showed more hydrophobic TRB CDR3s.

The authors prepared UMI-labeled TRB cDNA libraries by 5' RACE. TCRdb re-analyzed the 5' RACE reads; it lists each CDR3 protein once, without DNA. This sample's table reports about 110,000 distinct CDR3 sequences. These TCRs' antigens remain unknown. What was sequenced was naive CXCR3+ CD8+ T cells from blood. Subset in this sample: CD45RO-CCR7+CD27+CD95- naive CD8+ T cells expressing CXCR3 (TNR3+). These receptor sequences come from a human donor in good health. Some clones in this sample may be carry-over from other donors' samples.

CDR3 loop: CASSFSQYNEQLF. The V call is TRBV28, the J call TRBJ2-1. The V gene's germline CDR1 is MDHEN and CDR2 SYDVKM. The CDR3 sequence is 13 residues long.

The V gene is TRBV20-1, the J gene TRBJ2-3; TCRdb's D call of TRBD2 is untestable without DNA. The length of the CDR3 is 15 residues. Germline V lookup: CDR1 DFQATT, CDR2 SNEGSKA (reference sequence). The CDR3 reads CSARAPRRGADTQYF.

CDR3 sequence reads: CASSYVGLNTEAFF. This chain links TRBV6-5 with TRBJ1-1. Germline values: CDR1 MNHEY, CDR2 SVGAGI. The CDR3 covers 14 residues.

V is TRBV3-1 and J is TRBJ1-2; without DNA, the TCRdb call of TRBD1 cannot be checked. Germline CDR1 and CDR2: LGHDT and YNNKEL (reference sequence). CDR3 length: 16 amino acids. This chain's CDR3 is CASSQDGTGGNYGYTF.

The chain uses TRBV20-1 and TRBJ2-7; the D gene TCRdb calls, TRBD1, cannot be checked with no DNA. The CDR3 sequence is 14 residues long. CDR1 is DFQATT, CDR2 SNEGSKA, per germline (reference sequence). CDR3 sequence reads: CSARDRRQGYEQYF.

The rearrangement uses TRBV18 and TRBJ2-7; TCRdb indicates TRBD1, and absent DNA this call remains unverified. The CDR3 is made up of 14 amino acids. In germline, CDR1 is KGHSH, CDR2 LQKENI. CDR3 in amino acids: CASSTDRGVHEQYF.

The rearrangement uses TRBV4-3 and TRBJ2-1. CDR1 is LGHNA and CDR2 is YSLEER in the germline V gene. This CDR3 spans 15 amino acids. The CDR3 sequence is CASSQVRSSYNEQFF.

The chain joins TRBV12-3 or TRBV12-4 to TRBJ2-3; TCRdb's assignment of TRBD1 cannot be checked, as there is no DNA. The CDR3 has 15 amino acids. The CDR3 region is CASSKGGHSTDTQYF.

The chain uses TRBV4-1 and TRBJ2-7; TCRdb reports TRBD1, a call that lacks DNA to check it against. The CDR3 runs to 15 residues. CDR1 is MGHRA, CDR2 YSYEKL, per germline. The CDR3 protein is CASSQDGDRAYEQYF.

V is TRBV7-3 and J is TRBJ2-7; TCRdb picks TRBD1, but there is no DNA to check that call. This CDR3 contains 13 residues. The germline CDR1 and CDR2 sequences are SGHTA and FQGTGA. Here the CDR3 reads CASSEITEGEQYF.

V gene TRBV19 combines with J gene TRBJ2-7. The CDR3 runs 12 residues. Germline V gene data show CDR1 as LNHDA and CDR2 as SQIVND (reference sequence). The CDR3 loop reads CASGSGPYEQYF. Based on the CDR3 plus reference TRBV19 and TRBJ2-7, the full variable domain is DGGITQSPKYLFRKEGQNVTLSCEQNLNHDAMYWYRQDPGQGLRLIYYSQIVNDFQKGDIAEGYSVSREKKESFPLTVTSAQKNPTAFYLCASGSGPYEQYFGPGTRLTVT.

V and J are TRBV10-2 and TRBJ2-7; TCRdb names TRBD1, which stays unverified in the absence of DNA. CDR1 is WSHSY, CDR2 SAAADI, per germline. The CDR3 has 14 amino acids. This CDR3 is CASSEVALSYEQYF.

The gene calls are TRBV20-1 and TRBJ1-2; lacking DNA, the TRBD1 call made by TCRdb goes unchecked. The germline CDR1 and CDR2 sequences are DFQATT and SNEGSKA (reference sequence). This CDR3 has 13 residues. CDR3 sequence: CSARDGTDYGYTF.

The chain employs TRBV6-1 and TRBJ1-2; the D call of TRBD1 rests on TCRdb alone, since no DNA is present to check it. Looked up from germline, CDR1 is MNHNS and CDR2 is SASEGT. The length of the CDR3 is 15 residues. The CDR3 reads CASRTTVDANYGYTF.

CDR3 sequence reads: CASSLEEVQYF. V usage is TRBV5-5 and J usage is TRBJ2-7; lacking DNA, the TRBD2 call made by TCRdb goes unchecked. The CDR3 spans 11 residues. Germline V gene data show CDR1 as SGHKS and CDR2 as YYEKEE (reference sequence).

The chain has TRBV5-6 and TRBJ2-1; TCRdb picks TRBD1, but there is no DNA to check that call. CDR1 is SGHDT, CDR2 YYEEEE, per germline. There are 18 residues in the CDR3. This CDR3 reads CTSSLGAATALGHNEQFF.

The CDR3 sequence: CASRWETGPGNTIYF. The genes are TRBV5-6 and TRBJ1-3. Germline V gene data show CDR1 as SGHDT and CDR2 as YYEEEE. The CDR3 sequence is 15 residues long.

The chain has TRBV7-2 and TRBJ1-1. The CDR3 totals 15 residues. From germline, CDR1 is SGHTA and CDR2 FQGNSA. The CDR3 loop reads CASSLAGRLNTEALF.

The genes are TRBV28 and TRBJ1-1; the D gene TCRdb calls, TRBD1, cannot be checked with no DNA. This CDR3 has 13 residues. In germline, CDR1 is MDHEN, CDR2 SYDVKM. CDR3 sequence: CASNPTGYTEAFF.

The chain couples TRBV15 to TRBJ2-1; TCRdb gives TRBD2 as the D gene, but with no DNA this cannot be confirmed. CDR1 LNHNV and CDR2 YYDKDF come from the germline V gene (reference sequence). CDR3 length: 15 residues. CDR3: CATSRDLGGFDEQFF.

This chain uses TRBV20-1 with TRBJ2-4; TCRdb lists TRBD2, though no DNA is available to test this call. There are 19 residues in the CDR3. CDR1 is DFQATT, CDR2 SNEGSKA, per germline (reference sequence). The CDR3: CSARGDPSGGYLAKNIQYF.

This chain uses TRBV29-1 with TRBJ2-2; TCRdb's assignment of TRBD2 cannot be checked, as there is no DNA. The germline V gene encodes CDR1 SQVTM and CDR2 ANQGSEA. The CDR3 totals 14 residues. CDR3 residues: CSVDSGSDTGELFF.

The rearrangement links TRBV4-3 to TRBJ2-3; there is no DNA to check the TCRdb D call of TRBD2. Germline CDR1 is LGHNA and CDR2 is YSLEER. This CDR3 has 13 amino acids. CDR3 sequence: CASSQGPEVEQYF.

The V call is TRBV10-3, the J call TRBJ2-1; TCRdb indicates TRBD2, and absent DNA this call remains unverified. This CDR3 contains 18 residues. Germline V CDR1 and CDR2: ENHRY, SYGVKD. The CDR3 is CAIGRTSGRASSYNEQFF.

This chain links TRBV5-1 with TRBJ2-1; TCRdb returns TRBD2, unconfirmable since there is no DNA. CDR1 and CDR2 (germline): SGHRS, YFSETQ. The CDR3 covers 17 residues. The CDR3 loop reads CASSLVSGASSYNEQFF.

The gene calls are TRBV12-3 or TRBV12-4 and TRBJ2-1; TCRdb's assignment of TRBD1 cannot be checked, as there is no DNA. The CDR3 is made up of 17 amino acids. The CDR3 loop reads CASKTRGGGTSYNEQFF.